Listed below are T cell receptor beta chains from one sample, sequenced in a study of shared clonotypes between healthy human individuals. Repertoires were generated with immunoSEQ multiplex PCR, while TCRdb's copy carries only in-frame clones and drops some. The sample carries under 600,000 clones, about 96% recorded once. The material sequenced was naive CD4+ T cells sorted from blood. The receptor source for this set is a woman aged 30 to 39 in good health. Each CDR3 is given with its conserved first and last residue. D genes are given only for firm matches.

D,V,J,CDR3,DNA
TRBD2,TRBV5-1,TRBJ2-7,CASSWTSGAPYEQYF,TGCGCCAGCAGCTGGACTAGCGGAGCCCCCTACGAGCAGTACTTC
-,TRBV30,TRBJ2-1,CAWSVWPSQIPSSYNEQFF,TGTGCCTGGAGTGTATGGCCCTCACAGATCCCCAGCTCCTACAATGAGCAGTTCTTC
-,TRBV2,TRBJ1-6,CASSVTSPLHF,TGTGCCAGCAGTGTAACTTCACCCCTCCACTTT
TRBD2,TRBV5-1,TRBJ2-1,CASSLPGLAGSNEQFF,TGCGCCAGCAGCTTGCCCGGACTAGCGGGCTCGAATGAGCAGTTCTTC
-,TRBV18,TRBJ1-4,CASSPDRATNEKLFF,TGTGCCAGCTCACCTGACAGAGCAACTAATGAAAAACTGTTTTTT
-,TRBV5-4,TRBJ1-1,CASSLMGGGTEAFF,TGTGCCAGCAGCTTGATGGGGGGGGGCACTGAAGCTTTCTTT
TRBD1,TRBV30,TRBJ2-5,CAWSGQGVVETQYF,TGTGCCTGGAGCGGACAGGGAGTTGTAGAGACCCAGTACTTC
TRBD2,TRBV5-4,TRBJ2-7,CASSLVRESISYEQYF,TGTGCCAGCAGCTTGGTGCGGGAGAGTATCTCCTACGAGCAGTACTTC
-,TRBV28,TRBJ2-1,CASSDPQGRNEQFF,TGTGCCAGCAGTGACCCCCAGGGGCGGAATGAGCAGTTCTTC
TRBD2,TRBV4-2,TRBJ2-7,CASSQDSYGGDEQYF,TGTGCCAGCAGCCAAGATTCTTACGGGGGGGACGAGCAGTACTTC
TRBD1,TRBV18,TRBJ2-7,CASSPQGTGNEQYF,TGTGCCAGCTCACCACAAGGGACAGGGAACGAGCAGTACTTC
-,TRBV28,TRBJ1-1,CASSLRGNGMNTEAFF,TGTGCCAGCAGTTTAAGGGGGAACGGCATGAACACTGAAGCTTTCTTT